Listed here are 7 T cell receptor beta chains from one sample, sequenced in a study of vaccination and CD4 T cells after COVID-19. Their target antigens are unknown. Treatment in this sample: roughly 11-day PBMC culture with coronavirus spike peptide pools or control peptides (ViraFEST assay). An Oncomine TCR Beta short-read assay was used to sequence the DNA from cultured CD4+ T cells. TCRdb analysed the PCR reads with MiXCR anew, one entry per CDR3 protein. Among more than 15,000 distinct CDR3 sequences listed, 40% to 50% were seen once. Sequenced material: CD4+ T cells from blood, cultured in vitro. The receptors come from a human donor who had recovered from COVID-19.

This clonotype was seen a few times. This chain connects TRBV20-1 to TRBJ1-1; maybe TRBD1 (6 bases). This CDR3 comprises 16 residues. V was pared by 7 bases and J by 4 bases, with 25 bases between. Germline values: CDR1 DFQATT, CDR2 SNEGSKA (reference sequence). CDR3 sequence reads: CSVDRHDRGPGTEAFF. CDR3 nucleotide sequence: TGCAGTGTTGACAGGCATGATCGAGGGCCAGGCACTGAAGCTTTCTTT.

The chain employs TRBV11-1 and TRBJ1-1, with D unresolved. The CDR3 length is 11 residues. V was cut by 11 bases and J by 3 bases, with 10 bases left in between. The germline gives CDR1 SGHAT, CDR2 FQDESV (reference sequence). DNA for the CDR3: TGTGCCCGCGTGGGCCACACTGAAGCTTTCTTT. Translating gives CARVGHTEAFF. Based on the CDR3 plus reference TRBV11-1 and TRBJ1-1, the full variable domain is EAEVAQSPRYKITEKSQAVAFWCDPISGHATLYWYRQILGQGPELLVQFQDESVVDDSQLPKDRFSAERLKGVDSTLKIQPAELGDSAMYLCARVGHTEAFFGQGTRLTVV.

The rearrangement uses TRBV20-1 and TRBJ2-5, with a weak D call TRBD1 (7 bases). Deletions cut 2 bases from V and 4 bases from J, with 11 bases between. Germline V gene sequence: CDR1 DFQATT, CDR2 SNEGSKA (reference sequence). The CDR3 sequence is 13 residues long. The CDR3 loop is CSARSQGGETQYF. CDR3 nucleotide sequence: TGCAGTGCTAGATCTCAGGGGGGAGAGACCCAGTACTTC.

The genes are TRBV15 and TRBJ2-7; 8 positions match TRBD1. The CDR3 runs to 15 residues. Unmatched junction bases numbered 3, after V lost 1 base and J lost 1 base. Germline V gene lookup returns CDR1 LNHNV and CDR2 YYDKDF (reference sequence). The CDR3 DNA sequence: TGTGCCACCAGCAGAGCCGACAGGGGTTCCTACGAGCAGTACTTC. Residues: CATSRADRGSYEQYF.

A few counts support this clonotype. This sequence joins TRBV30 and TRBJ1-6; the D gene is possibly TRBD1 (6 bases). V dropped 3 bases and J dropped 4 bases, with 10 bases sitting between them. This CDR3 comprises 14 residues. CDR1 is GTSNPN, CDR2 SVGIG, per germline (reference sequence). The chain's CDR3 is CAWRDSHYNSPLHF. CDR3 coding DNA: TGTGCCTGGAGGGACAGTCATTATAATTCACCCCTCCACTTT.

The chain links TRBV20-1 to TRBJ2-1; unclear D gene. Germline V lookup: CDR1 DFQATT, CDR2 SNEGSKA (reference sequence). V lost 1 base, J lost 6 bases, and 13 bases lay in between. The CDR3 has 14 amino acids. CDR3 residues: CSARAYTKSNEQFF. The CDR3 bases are TGCAGTGCTAGAGCCTATACAAAGAGCAATGAGCAGTTCTTC.

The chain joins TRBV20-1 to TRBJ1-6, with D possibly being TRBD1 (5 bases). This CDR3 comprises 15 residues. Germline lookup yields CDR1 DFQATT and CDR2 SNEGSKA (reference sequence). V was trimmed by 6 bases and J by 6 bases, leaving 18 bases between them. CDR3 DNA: TGCAGTGCCGATGAATGGGGACTCAGTAATTCACCCCTCCACTTT. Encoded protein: CSADEWGLSNSPLHF.